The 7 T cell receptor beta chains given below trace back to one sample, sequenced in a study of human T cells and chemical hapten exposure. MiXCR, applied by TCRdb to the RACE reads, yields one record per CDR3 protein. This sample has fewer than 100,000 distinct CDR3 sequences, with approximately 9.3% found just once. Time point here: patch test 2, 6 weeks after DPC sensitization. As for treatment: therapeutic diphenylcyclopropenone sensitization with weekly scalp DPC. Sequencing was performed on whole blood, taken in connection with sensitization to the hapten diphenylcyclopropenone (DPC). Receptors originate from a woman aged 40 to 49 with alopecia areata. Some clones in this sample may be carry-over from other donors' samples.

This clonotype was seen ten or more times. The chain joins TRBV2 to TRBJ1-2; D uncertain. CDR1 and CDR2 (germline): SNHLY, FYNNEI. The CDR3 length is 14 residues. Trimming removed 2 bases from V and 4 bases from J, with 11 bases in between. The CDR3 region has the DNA TGTGCCAGCAGTGAAACGGGAACCTCCTATGGCTACACCTTC. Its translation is CASSETGTSYGYTF. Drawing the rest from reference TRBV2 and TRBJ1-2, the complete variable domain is EPEVTQTPSHQVTQMGQEVILRCVPISNHLYFYWYRQILGQKVEFLVSFYNNEISEKSEIFDDQFSVERPDGSNFTLKIRSTKLEDSAMYFCASSETGTSYGYTFGSGTRLTVV.

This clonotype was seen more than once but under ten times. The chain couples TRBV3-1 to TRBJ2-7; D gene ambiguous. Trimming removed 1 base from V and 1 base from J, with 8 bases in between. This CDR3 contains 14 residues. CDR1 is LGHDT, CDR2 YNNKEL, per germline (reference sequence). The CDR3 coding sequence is TGTGCCAGCAGCCAAGTCGCGCTGTCCTACGAGCAGTACTTC. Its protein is CASSQVALSYEQYF.

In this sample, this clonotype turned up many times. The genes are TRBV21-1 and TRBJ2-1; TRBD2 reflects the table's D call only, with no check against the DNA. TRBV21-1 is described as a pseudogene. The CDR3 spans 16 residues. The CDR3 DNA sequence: TGTGCCAGTTACAAGGTTACTAGCGCCTATAGGAATGAGCAGTTCTTC. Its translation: CASYKVTSAYRNEQFF.

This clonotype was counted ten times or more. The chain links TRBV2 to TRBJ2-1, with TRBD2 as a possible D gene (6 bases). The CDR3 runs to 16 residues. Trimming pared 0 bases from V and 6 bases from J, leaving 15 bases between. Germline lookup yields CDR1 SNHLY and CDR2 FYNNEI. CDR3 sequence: CASSEALRTTANEQFF. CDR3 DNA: TGTGCCAGCAGTGAAGCATTGCGGACTACCGCCAATGAGCAGTTCTTC.

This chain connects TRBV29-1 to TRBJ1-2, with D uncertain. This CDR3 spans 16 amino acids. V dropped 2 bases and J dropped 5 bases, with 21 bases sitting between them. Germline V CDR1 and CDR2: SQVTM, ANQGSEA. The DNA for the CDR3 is TGCAGCGTTGAAACCCTCGACACCCAAGCCAATTATGGCTACACCTTC. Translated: CSVETLDTQANYGYTF. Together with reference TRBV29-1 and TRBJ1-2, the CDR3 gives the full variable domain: SAVISQKPSRDICQRGTSLTIQCQVDSQVTMMFWYRQQPGQSLTLIATANQGSEATYESGFVIDKFPISRPNLTFSTLTVSNMSPEDSSIYLCSVETLDTQANYGYTFGSGTRLTVV.

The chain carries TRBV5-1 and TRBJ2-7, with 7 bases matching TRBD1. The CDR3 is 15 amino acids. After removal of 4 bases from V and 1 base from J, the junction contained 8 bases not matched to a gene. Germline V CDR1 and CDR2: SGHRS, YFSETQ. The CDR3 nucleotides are TGCGCCAGCAGCGTCGGGACAGCCCTTTCCTACGAGCAGTACTTC. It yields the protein CASSVGTALSYEQYF.

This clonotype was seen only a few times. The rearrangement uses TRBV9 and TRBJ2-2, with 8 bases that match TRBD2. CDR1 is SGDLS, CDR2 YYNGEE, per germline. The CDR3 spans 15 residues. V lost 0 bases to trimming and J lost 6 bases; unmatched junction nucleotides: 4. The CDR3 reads CASSVGGTSPGELFF. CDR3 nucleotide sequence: TGTGCCAGCAGCGTAGGAGGGACTAGTCCCGGGGAGCTGTTTTTT.